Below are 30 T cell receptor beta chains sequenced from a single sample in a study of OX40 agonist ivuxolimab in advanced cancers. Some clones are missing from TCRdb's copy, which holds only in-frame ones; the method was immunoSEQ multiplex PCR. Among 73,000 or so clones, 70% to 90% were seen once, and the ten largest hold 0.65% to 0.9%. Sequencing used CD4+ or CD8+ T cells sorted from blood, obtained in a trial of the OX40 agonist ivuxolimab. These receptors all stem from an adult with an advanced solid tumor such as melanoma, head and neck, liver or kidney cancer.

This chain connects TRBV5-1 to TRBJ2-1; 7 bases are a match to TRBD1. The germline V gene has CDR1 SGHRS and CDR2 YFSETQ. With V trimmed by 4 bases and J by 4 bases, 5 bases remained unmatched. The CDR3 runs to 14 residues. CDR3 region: CASSPGQDYNEQFF. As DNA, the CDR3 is TGCGCCAGCAGCCCCGGACAGGATTACAATGAGCAGTTCTTC.

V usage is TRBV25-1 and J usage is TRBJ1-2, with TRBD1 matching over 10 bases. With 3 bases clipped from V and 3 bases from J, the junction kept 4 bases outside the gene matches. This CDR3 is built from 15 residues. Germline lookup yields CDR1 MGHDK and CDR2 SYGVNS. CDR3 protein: CASSDRDRGHYGYTF. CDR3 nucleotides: TGTGCCAGCAGTGATAGGGACAGGGGACACTATGGCTACACCTTC.

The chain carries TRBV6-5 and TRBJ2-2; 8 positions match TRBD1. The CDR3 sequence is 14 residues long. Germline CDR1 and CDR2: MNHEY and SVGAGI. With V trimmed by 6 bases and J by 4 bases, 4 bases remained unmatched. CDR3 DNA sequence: TGTGCCAGCAGGGGACAGGCACTCACCGGGGAGCTGTTTTTT. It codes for CASRGQALTGELFF.

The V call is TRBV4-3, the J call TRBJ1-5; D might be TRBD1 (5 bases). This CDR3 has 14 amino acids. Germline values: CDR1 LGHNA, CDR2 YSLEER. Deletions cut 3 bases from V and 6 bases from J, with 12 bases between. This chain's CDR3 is CASSQDLGVQPQHF. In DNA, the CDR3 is TGCGCCAGCAGCCAGGACTTAGGGGTTCAGCCCCAGCATTTT.

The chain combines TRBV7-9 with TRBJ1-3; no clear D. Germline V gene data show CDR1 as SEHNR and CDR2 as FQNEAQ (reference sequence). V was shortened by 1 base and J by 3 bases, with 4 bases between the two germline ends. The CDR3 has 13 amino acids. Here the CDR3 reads CASSLVGGNTIYF. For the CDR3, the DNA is TGTGCCAGCAGCTTAGTAGGTGGAAACACCATATATTTT. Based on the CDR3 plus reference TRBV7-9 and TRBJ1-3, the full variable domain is DTGVSQNPRHKITKRGQNVTFRCDPISEHNRLYWYRQTLGQGPEFLTYFQNEAQLEKSRLLSDRFSAERPKGSFSTLEIQRTEQGDSAMYLCASSLVGGNTIYFGEGSWLTVV.

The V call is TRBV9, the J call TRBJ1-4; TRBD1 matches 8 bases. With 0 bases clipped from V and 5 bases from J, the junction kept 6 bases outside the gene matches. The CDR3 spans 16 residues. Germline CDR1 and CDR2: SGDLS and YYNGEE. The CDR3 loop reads CASSVAPQGGNEKLFF. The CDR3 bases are TGTGCCAGCAGCGTAGCCCCACAGGGGGGGAATGAAAAACTGTTTTTT. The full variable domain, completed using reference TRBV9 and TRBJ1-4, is DSGVTQTPKHLITATGQRVTLRCSPRSGDLSVYWYQQSLDQGLQFLIQYYNGEERAKGNILERFSAQQFPDLHSELNLSSLELGDSALYFCASSVAPQGGNEKLFFGSGTQLSVL.

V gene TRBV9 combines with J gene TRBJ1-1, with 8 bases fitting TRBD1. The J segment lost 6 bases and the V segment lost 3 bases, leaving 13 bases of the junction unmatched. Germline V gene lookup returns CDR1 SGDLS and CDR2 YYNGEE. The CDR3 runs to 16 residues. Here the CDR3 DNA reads TGTGCCAGCAGCGGACCAGGACAGGGTCGACCTTCTGAAGCTTTCTTT. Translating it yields CASSGPGQGRPSEAFF. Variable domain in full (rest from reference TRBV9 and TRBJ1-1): DSGVTQTPKHLITATGQRVTLRCSPRSGDLSVYWYQQSLDQGLQFLIQYYNGEERAKGNILERFSAQQFPDLHSELNLSSLELGDSALYFCASSGPGQGRPSEAFFGQGTRLTVV.

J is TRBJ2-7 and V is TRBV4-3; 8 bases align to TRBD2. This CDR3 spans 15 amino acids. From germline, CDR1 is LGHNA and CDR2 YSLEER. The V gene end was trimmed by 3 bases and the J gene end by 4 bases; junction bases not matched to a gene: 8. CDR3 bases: TGCGCCAGCAGCCAGAGGGCGGGAGGAGGATACGAGCAGTACTTC. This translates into CASSQRAGGGYEQYF.

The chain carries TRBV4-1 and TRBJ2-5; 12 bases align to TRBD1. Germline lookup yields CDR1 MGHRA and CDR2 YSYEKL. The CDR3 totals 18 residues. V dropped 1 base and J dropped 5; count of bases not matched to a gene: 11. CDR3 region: CASSQVPTGTGGVETQYF. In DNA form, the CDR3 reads TGCGCCAGCAGCCAAGTACCAACCGGGACAGGGGGCGTCGAGACCCAGTACTTC.

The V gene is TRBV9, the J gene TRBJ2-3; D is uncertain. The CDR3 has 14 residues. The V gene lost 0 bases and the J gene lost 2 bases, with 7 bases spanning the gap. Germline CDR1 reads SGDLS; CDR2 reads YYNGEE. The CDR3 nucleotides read TGTGCCAGCAGCGTAGCCCCCCCCACAGATACGCAGTATTTT. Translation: CASSVAPPTDTQYF. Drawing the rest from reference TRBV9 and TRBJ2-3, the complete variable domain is DSGVTQTPKHLITATGQRVTLRCSPRSGDLSVYWYQQSLDQGLQFLIQYYNGEERAKGNILERFSAQQFPDLHSELNLSSLELGDSALYFCASSVAPPTDTQYFGPGTRLTVL.

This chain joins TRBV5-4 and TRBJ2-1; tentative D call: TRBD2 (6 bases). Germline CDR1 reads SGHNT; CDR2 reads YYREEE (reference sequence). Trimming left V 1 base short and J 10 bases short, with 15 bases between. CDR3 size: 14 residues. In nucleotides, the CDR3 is TGTGCCAGCAGCTTGTCGCTGGGACTTGGCGAGCAGTTCTTC. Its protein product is CASSLSLGLGEQFF.

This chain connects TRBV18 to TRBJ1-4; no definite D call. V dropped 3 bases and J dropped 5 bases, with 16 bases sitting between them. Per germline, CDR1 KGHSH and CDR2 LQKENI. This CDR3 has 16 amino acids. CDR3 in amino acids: CASSPLSPGANEKLFF. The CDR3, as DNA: TGTGCCAGCTCACCCTTGTCCCCAGGAGCCAATGAAAAACTGTTTTTT.

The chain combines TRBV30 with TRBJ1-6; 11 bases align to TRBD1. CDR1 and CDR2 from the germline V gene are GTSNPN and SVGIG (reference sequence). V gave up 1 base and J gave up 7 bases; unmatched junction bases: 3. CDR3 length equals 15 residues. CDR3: CAWSEGQGANSPLHF. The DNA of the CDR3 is TGTGCCTGGAGTGAAGGACAGGGGGCCAATTCACCCCTCCACTTT.

CDR3 bases: TGTGCCAGCTCAACACTAGCGGGCCTCTCTGGGGCCAACGTCCTGACTTTC. As protein: CASSTLAGLSGANVLTF. The chain joins TRBV18 to TRBJ2-6, with 9 bases identical to TRBD2. Germline values: CDR1 KGHSH, CDR2 LQKENI. V gave up 5 bases and J gave up 0 bases; unmatched junction bases: 5. This CDR3 is built from 17 residues.

CDR3 nucleotides: TGTGCCAGCAGCTTAAGTGGGGGCCAGAGCTATGGCTACACCTTC. This sequence encodes CASSLSGGQSYGYTF. The chain joins TRBV7-3 to TRBJ1-2; TRBD1 is a possible D gene (6 bases). V was trimmed by 1 base and J by 4 bases, leaving 13 bases between them. The germline CDR1 and CDR2 sequences are SGHTA and FQGTGA. The CDR3 runs to 15 residues.

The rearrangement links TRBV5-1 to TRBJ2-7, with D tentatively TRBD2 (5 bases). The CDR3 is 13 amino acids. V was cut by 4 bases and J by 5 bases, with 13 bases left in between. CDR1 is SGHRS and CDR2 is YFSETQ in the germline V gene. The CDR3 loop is CASSRTAVNEQYF. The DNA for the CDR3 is TGCGCCAGCAGCAGGACTGCGGTCAACGAGCAGTACTTC. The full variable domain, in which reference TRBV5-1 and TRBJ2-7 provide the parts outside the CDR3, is KAGVTQTPRYLIKTRGQQVTLSCSPISGHRSVSWYQQTPGQGLQFLFEYFSETQRNKGNFPGRFSGRQFSNSRSEMNVSTLELGDSALYLCASSRTAVNEQYFGPGTRLTVT.

This chain's CDR3 is CASSGGPYTEAFF. The CDR3 DNA reads as TGTGCCAGCAGCGGGGGGCCTTACACTGAAGCTTTCTTT. The chain combines TRBV11-3 with TRBJ1-1; D is perhaps TRBD1 (6 bases). The CDR3 totals 13 residues. Trimming pared 5 bases from V and 3 bases from J, leaving 10 bases between. Germline V gene data show CDR1 as SGHNT and CDR2 as YENEEA.

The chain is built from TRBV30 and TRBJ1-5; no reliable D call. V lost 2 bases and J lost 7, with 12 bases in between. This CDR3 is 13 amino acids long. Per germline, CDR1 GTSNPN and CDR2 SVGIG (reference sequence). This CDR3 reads CAWSLVLGQPQHF. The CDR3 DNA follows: TGTGCCTGGAGTCTCGTCTTGGGCCAGCCCCAGCATTTT.

Here the CDR3 DNA reads TGTGCCAGCAGCTTAGCTGCCGCGCGCCTCACAGATACGCAGTATTTT. Protein product: CASSLAAARLTDTQYF. The V call is TRBV7-2, the J call TRBJ2-3; D not resolved. The length of the CDR3 is 16 residues. CDR1 is SGHTA and CDR2 is FQGNSA in the germline V gene. The V end was cut by 0 bases, the J end by 2 bases, with 12 bases between.

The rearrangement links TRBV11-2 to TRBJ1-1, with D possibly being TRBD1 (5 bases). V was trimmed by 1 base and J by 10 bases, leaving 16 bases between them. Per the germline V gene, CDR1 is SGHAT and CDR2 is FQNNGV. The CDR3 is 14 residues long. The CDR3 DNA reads TGTGCCAGCAGCTTAGGGGCATCCCGGGGACGAGCTTTCTTT. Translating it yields CASSLGASRGRAFF.

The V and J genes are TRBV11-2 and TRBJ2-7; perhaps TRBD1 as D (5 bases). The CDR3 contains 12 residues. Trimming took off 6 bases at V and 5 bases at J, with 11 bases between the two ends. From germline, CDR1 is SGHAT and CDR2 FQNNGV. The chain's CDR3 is CASSQGRDEQYF. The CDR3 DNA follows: TGTGCCAGCAGTCAGGGCAGGGACGAGCAGTACTTC.

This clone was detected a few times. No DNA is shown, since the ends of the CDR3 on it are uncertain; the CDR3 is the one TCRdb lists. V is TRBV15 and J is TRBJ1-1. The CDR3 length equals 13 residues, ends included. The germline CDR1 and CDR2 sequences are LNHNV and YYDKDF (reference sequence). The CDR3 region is CATSRDATSVAFF.

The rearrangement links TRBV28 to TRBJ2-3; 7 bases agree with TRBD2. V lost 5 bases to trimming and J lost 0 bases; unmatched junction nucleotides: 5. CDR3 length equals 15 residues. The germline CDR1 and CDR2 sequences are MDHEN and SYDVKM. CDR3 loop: CASSPQTSSTDTQYF. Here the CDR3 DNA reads TGTGCCAGCAGTCCTCAGACTAGCAGCACAGATACGCAGTATTTT. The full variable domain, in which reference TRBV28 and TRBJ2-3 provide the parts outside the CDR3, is DVKVTQSSRYLVKRTGEKVFLECVQDMDHENMFWYRQDPGLGLRLIYFSYDVKMKEKGDIPEGYSVSREKKERFSLILESASTNQTSMYLCASSPQTSSTDTQYFGPGTRLTVL.

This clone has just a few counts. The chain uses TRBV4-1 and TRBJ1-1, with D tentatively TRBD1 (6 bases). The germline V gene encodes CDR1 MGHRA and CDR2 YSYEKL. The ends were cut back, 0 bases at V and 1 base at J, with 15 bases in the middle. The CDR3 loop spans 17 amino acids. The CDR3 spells CASSQDRGRVRNTEAFF. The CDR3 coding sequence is TGCGCCAGCAGCCAAGACAGGGGAAGGGTAAGGAACACTGAAGCTTTCTTT.

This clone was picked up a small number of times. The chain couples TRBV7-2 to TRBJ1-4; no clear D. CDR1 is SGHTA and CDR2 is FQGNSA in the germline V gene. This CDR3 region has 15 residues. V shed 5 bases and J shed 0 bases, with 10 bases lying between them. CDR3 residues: CASSRSGPTNEKLFF. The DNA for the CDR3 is TGTGCCAGCAGCCGCTCAGGCCCAACTAATGAAAAACTGTTTTTT.

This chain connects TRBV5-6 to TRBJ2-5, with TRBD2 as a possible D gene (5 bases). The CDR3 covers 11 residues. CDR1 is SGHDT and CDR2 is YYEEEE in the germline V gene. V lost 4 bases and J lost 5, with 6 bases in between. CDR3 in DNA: TGTGCCAGCAGCACGGGGGAGACCCAGTACTTC. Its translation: CASSTGETQYF.

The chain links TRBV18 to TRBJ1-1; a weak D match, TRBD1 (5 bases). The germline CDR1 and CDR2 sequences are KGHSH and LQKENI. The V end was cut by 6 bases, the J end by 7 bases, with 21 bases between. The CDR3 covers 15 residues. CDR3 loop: CASSAHQGRSDEAFF. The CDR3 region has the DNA TGTGCCAGCTCTGCGCACCAGGGAAGGAGTGATGAAGCTTTCTTT.

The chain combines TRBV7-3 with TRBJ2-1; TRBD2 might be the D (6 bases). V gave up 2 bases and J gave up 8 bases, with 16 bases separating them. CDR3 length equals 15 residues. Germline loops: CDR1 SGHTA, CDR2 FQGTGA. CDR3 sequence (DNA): TGTGCCAGCAGCTTATGGGGACTTCCCCTAGATGAGCAGTTCTTC. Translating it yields CASSLWGLPLDEQFF.

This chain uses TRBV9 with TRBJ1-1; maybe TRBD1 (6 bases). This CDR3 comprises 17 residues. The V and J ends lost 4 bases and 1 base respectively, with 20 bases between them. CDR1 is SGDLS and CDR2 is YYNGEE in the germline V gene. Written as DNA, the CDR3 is TGTGCCAGCAGCCCTCGGGGGGCCCATAATTGGAACACTGAAGCTTTCTTT. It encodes CASSPRGAHNWNTEAFF.

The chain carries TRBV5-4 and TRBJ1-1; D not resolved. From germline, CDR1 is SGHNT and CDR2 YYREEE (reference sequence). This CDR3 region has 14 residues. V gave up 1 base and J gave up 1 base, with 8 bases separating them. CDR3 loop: CASSLRFSNTEAFF. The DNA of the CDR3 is TGTGCCAGCAGCTTGCGGTTTTCGAACACTGAAGCTTTCTTT.